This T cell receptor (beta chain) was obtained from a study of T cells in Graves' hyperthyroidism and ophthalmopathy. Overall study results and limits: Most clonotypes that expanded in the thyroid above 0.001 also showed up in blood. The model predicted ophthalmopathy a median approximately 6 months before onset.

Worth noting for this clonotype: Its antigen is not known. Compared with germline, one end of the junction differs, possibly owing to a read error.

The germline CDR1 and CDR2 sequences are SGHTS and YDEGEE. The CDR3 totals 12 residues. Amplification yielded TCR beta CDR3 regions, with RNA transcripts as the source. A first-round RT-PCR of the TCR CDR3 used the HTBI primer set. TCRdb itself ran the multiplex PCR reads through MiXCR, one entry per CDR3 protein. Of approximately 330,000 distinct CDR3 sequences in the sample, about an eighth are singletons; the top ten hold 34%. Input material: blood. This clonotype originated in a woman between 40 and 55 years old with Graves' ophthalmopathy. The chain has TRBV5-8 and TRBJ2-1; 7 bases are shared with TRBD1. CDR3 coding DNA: TGTGCCAGCAGCTTCTACAGGGGTGAGGAGTTCTTC. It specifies CASSFYRGEEFF.